The rows below give T cell receptor beta chains drawn from one sample of a study of shared clonotypes between healthy human individuals. Method: immunoSEQ multiplex PCR; TCRdb's copy keeps in-frame clones and lacks some. Of around 510,000 clones listed, about 80% are singletons. Sequencing was done on a sample of PBMCs. Receptors were obtained from a woman in her 40s in good health. Some clones in this sample may be carry-over from other donors' samples. The CDR3 runs from the conserved cysteine through the conserved F or W. A D gene is named only where the DNA matches it firmly. Only some rows state a clone size, as once, few, many or a class for expanded clones.

clone_size,j_call,v_call,d_call,cdr3_aa,cdr3_nt
-,TRBJ2-3,TRBV7-9,TRBD1,CASRPTGPFTDTQYF,TGTGCCAGCAGACCGACAGGGCCCTTCACAGATACGCAGTATTTT
-,TRBJ2-3,TRBV5-1,TRBD2,CASCVGGSSDTQYF,TGCGCCAGCTGTGTGGGAGGGTCTTCAGATACGCAGTATTTT
-,TRBJ1-1,TRBV5-1,-,CASSLTGNTEAFF,TGCGCCAGCAGCTTGACAGGGAACACTGAAGCTTTCTTT
once,TRBJ1-2,TRBV5-1,-,CASSLAIGPYGYTF,TGCGCCAGCAGCTTGGCAATAGGCCCCTATGGCTACACCTTC
-,TRBJ2-7,TRBV12-5,-,CASGLVPSESYEQYF,TGTGCTAGTGGTTTGGTGCCATCTGAGAGCTACGAGCAGTACTTC
-,TRBJ2-7,TRBV15,-,CATSRDRSRSEQYF,TGTGCCACCAGCAGAGATCGAAGCCGCAGCGAGCAGTACTTC
-,TRBJ2-1,TRBV19,-,CASSIDTADYNEQFF,TGTGCCAGTAGTATCGACACAGCCGACTACAATGAGCAGTTCTTC
-,TRBJ2-2,TRBV6-4,TRBD2,CASSSSGTTGELFF,TGTGCCAGCAGTTCGAGCGGGACTACCGGGGAGCTGTTTTTT
-,TRBJ2-7,TRBV2,TRBD1,CASRDDRVDEQYF,TGTGCCAGCAGAGATGACAGGGTGGACGAGCAGTACTTC
once,TRBJ2-2,TRBV2,TRBD2,CASSGTSFTGELFF,TGTGCCAGCAGCGGGACTAGCTTTACCGGGGAGCTGTTTTTT
-,TRBJ2-1,TRBV7-3,TRBD2,CASSFAGTSGHNEQFF,TGTGCCAGCAGCTTCGCCGGGACTAGCGGTCACAATGAGCAGTTCTTC
-,TRBJ1-1,TRBV11-2,TRBD1,CASRPNRGTIEAFF,TGTGCCAGCAGACCGAACAGGGGCACCATTGAAGCTTTCTTT
-,TRBJ2-3,TRBV7-3,-,CASSRSFSRADTQYF,TGTGCCAGCAGCCGATCGTTCTCTCGTGCAGATACGCAGTATTTT
-,TRBJ2-2,TRBV27,TRBD2,CASSLVSGRTGELFF,TGTGCCAGCAGCCTCGTTAGCGGGAGAACCGGGGAGCTGTTTTTT
few,TRBJ2-7,TRBV11-2,TRBD1,CASSDSRTGVGYEQYF,TGTGCCAGCAGCGACTCCAGGACAGGGGTTGGTTACGAGCAGTACTTC
-,TRBJ2-6,TRBV2,-,CASSPRGAGANVLTF,TGTGCCAGCAGCCCCAGGGGGGCCGGGGCCAACGTCCTGACTTTC
-,TRBJ2-3,TRBV6-6,-,CASSRGRPSTDTQYF,TGTGCCAGCAGTCGTGGGAGGCCTAGCACAGATACGCAGTATTTT
-,TRBJ2-3,TRBV4-2,TRBD2,CASSRSRTGGTTSTDTQYF,TGTGCCAGCAGCCGGAGCCGGACGGGAGGAACCACTAGCACAGATACGCAGTATTTT
-,TRBJ2-7,TRBV28,-,CASSLGGLTHYF,TGTGCCAGCAGTTTGGGGGGTCTCACACATTACTTC